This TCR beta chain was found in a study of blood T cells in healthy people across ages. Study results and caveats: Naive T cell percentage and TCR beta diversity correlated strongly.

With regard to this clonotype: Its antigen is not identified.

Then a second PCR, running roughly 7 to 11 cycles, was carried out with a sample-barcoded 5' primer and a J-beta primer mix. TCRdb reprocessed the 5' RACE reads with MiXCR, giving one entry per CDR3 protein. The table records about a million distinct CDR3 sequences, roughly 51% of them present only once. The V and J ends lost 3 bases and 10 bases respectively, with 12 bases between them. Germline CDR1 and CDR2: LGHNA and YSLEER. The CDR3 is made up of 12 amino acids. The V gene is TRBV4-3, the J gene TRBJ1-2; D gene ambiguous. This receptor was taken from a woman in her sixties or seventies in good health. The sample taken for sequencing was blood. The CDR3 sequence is CASSHDRSAYTF. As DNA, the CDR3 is TGCGCCAGCAGCCACGATCGATCTGCCTACACCTTC.